The sequence of this T cell receptor beta chain was determined in a study of response to subunit inactivated influenza vaccine. Study outcomes and limitations: Each seasonal flu vaccination may recruit only limited new T cells, authors suggested.

V dropped 6 bases and J dropped 0; count of bases not matched to a gene: 9. The CDR3 sequence is 16 residues long. Germline CDR1 and CDR2: SGHRS and YFSETQ. TCRdb independently ran MiXCR on the RT-PCR reads; one entry per CDR3 protein. Here the sample spans roughly 190,000 distinct CDR3 sequences, approximately 14% being singletons. On this clonotype: Its antigen is not known.

This TCR was recovered from a man aged 50-59 years who received an inactivated influenza vaccine. Material: CD8+ T cells sorted from PBMCs, obtained 4 to 6 days after vaccination. The chain uses TRBV5-1 and TRBJ2-1; TRBD1 matches at 7 bases. DNA of the CDR3: TGCGCCAGCAACACAAGACAGGGTAGCTCCTACAATGAGCAGTTCTTC. Translating it yields CASNTRQGSSYNEQFF.